The 4 T cell receptor beta chains given below trace back to one sample, sequenced in a study of blood T cell repertoires in COVID-19. The table came from immunoSEQ multiplex PCR; TCRdb's copy has only in-frame clones and leaves some out. Here the sample spans 55,000 to 70,000 clones, about 83% being singletons. The sample taken for sequencing was peripheral blood. Receptors originate from a woman older than 75 with acute or convalescent COVID-19.

This chain links TRBV23-1 with TRBJ2-1, with TRBD1 matching 8 bases. TRBV23-1 is known as an ORF, though its function is uncertain. CDR3 length: 15 amino acids. J gave up 0 bases and V 4 bases, and 2 bases lay outside the gene matches. CDR3 bases: TGCGCCAGCAGTCCAGGGGGCATCTCCTACAATGAGCAGTTCTTC. This gives the protein CASSPGGISYNEQFF.

This clone has a handful of counts. The gene calls are TRBV19 and TRBJ1-1; 12 nucleotides agree with TRBD1. In germline, CDR1 is LNHDA, CDR2 SQIVND (reference sequence). V dropped 8 bases and J dropped 0; count of bases not matched to a gene: 4. The CDR3 extends over 15 amino acids. CDR3 loop: CASGDRGLLNTEAFF. DNA of the CDR3: TGTGCCAGTGGGGACAGGGGGCTTCTGAACACTGAAGCTTTCTTT. The full variable domain, completed using reference TRBV19 and TRBJ1-1, is DGGITQSPKYLFRKEGQNVTLSCEQNLNHDAMYWYRQDPGQGLRLIYYSQIVNDFQKGDIAEGYSVSREKKESFPLTVTSAQKNPTAFYLCASGDRGLLNTEAFFGQGTRLTVV.

The chain has TRBV5-1 and TRBJ1-5; 7 positions match TRBD1. The CDR3 has 14 amino acids. With V trimmed by 0 bases and J by 7 bases, 4 bases remained unmatched. The germline CDR1 and CDR2 sequences are SGHRS and YFSETQ. CDR3 sequence: CASSLDAGGQPQHF. DNA for the CDR3: TGCGCCAGCAGCTTGGATGCAGGGGGGCAGCCCCAGCATTTT.

This clone came up a few times. The V call is TRBV11-2, the J call TRBJ1-2, with 7 bases that match TRBD1. CDR1 and CDR2 (germline): SGHAT, FQNNGV. Unmatched junction bases numbered 6, after V lost 1 base and J lost 7 bases. The CDR3 length is 14 residues. In DNA form, the CDR3 reads TGTGCCAGCAGCTTAGGTCCACAGGGGACTGGCTACACCTTC. Its protein product is CASSLGPQGTGYTF.